This TCR beta chain is drawn from a study of lymphopenia after photon versus proton radiotherapy (dated by TCRdb to between 2018 and 2021). With respect to the entire study: The immunological effects of photon versus proton radiation therapy were compared in patients with gastrointestinal tumors who developed high-grade lymphopenia. The goal of the study was to characterize the differences between the two radiation modalities in how they affect the immune system. The approximately 20 patients in the cohort had gastrointestinal tumors, were treated with either photon or proton therapy, and subsequently developed lymphopenia. What the study reported, not specific to this receptor: Relative stability during treatment was observed in proton-treated patients, whereas loss of naive T cells and TCR diversity and gain of effector/memory populations were observed in photon-treated patients. Across the cohort, among patients who died, a greater drop in TCR diversity after the nadir was inversely correlated with overall survival time. Once the lymphocyte count had reached its nadir, the repertoires of photon-treated patients showed oligoclonal expansion, particularly of CD8+ Temra cells, and this expansion drove the decline in diversity. The survival association was assessed only in patients who died, and better survival with proton therapy was presented by the authors as a possibility rather than a demonstrated result.

The junction shows trimming of 4 bases on V and 0 bases on J, plus 13 bases between the germline ends. The CDR3, cysteine through phenylalanine, is 16 amino acids long. Solely the CDR3 DNA is kept, with 48 bases framed from the first base. From the germline V gene (reference sequence), CDR1 is SGHNT and CDR2 is YYREEE. As concerns this clone: It lacks a known antigen. Qualities for individual bases were not recorded, and no much larger clone is one base off.

The library was generated by the immunoSEQ multiplex PCR assay. T cell repertoires were profiled by deep sequencing of rearranged TCR beta loci, alongside multiparametric flow cytometry. TCRdb's version of the immuneACCESS table is confined to in-frame rearrangements and falls short of the full clone set. An unresolved V gene accounts for under half of the shortfall where checked; the remainder is of unknown origin. Here the sample has about 30,000 clones; under 90% occur a single time. The ten largest clones take up about 6.6% of the sample. The sequence joins TRBV5-4 to TRBJ2-2; the D gene cannot be named for sure. The source of this sequence is a woman between 50 and 59 years old with pancreatic cancer. The sample consisted of peripheral blood, taken from a patient treated with photon-based radiotherapy. The DNA sequence follows: TGTGCCAGCAGCGGCCCCGGCAGATCGAACACCGGGGAGCTGTTTTTT. Translated, it reads CASSGPGRSNTGELFF.